Following are 12 T cell receptor beta chains from one sample sequenced in a study of cytomegalovirus exposure and HLA in healthy donors (dated by TCRdb to the late 2010s). The protocol used for the library was the immunoSEQ multiplex PCR assay. For the multiplex PCR, a mixture combining 60 forward primers for TCR Vbeta segments and 13 reverse primers for TCR Jbeta segments was used. TCRdb obtained this table from immuneACCESS and retained in-frame rearrangements with V and J assigned. These tables miss some clones; where compared with another copy, unresolved V genes account for less than half of the shortfall, and the remainder is unexplained. The sample table contains about 200,000 clones; only one count was recorded for 70% to 85% of them. The ten largest clones capture about 1.7% of the sample. Sequencing was done on a sample of PBMCs. Every receptor here comes from a man aged 50-60 years in good health and CMV-seronegative.

Remarks on this clone: This specimen includes other DNA sequences encoding the same CDR3. The chain is built from TRBV28 and TRBJ1-2; D is possibly TRBD1 (6 bases). CDR1 and CDR2 from the germline V gene are MDHEN and SYDVKM. This CDR3 region has 13 residues. Trimming took off 6 bases at V and 2 bases at J, with 10 bases between the two ends. Here the CDR3 DNA reads TGTGCCAGCAGCCCTCAGGGGAACTATGGCTACACCTTC. Amino acids: CASSPQGNYGYTF.

The rearrangement links TRBV11-2 to TRBJ2-1, with a tentative D call TRBD1 (8 bases). Germline CDR1 SGHAT, CDR2 FQNNGV. V was cut by 4 bases and J by 3 bases, with 19 bases left in between. The CDR3 consists of 17 residues. DNA for the CDR3: TGTGCCAGCAGCTCTTCACCACAGGGGGGGATCTACAATGAGCAGTTCTTC. Translation gives CASSSSPQGGIYNEQFF.

This clone was picked up one time. This chain joins TRBV6-6 and TRBJ2-1, with D possibly TRBD1 on 5 matching bases. Germline V gene lookup returns CDR1 MNHNY and CDR2 SVGAGI (reference sequence). Trimming took 7 bases from V and 0 from J, leaving 16 bases between them. The CDR3 has 16 amino acids. The CDR3 sequence: CASIKKGATSYNEQFF. For the CDR3, the DNA is TGTGCCAGCATCAAAAAAGGGGCCACCTCCTACAATGAGCAGTTCTTC.

The gene calls are TRBV7-8 and TRBJ2-2; 11 bases line up with TRBD2. Germline lookup yields CDR1 SGHVS and CDR2 FQNEAQ. This CDR3 region has 16 residues. The ends lost 5 bases at V and 2 bases at J; junction bases unmatched: 4. The CDR3 region has the DNA TGTGCCAGCAGCATAGGGACTAGCGGAAACACCGGGGAGCTGTTTTTT. It specifies CASSIGTSGNTGELFF.

This clone was picked up a small number of times. The chain employs TRBV5-1 and TRBJ1-1, with 8 positions matching TRBD1. This CDR3 has 13 residues. V shed 2 bases and J 4 bases; nucleotides not matched to a gene: 1. The germline V gene encodes CDR1 SGHRS and CDR2 YFSETQ. In nucleotides, the CDR3 is TGCGCCAGCAGCTTCACAGGGGGCACTGAAGCTTTCTTT. Residues: CASSFTGGTEAFF. Filled out from reference TRBV5-1 and TRBJ1-1, the complete variable domain reads KAGVTQTPRYLIKTRGQQVTLSCSPISGHRSVSWYQQTPGQGLQFLFEYFSETQRNKGNFPGRFSGRQFSNSRSEMNVSTLELGDSALYLCASSFTGGTEAFFGQGTRLTVV.

V usage is TRBV6-5 and J usage is TRBJ2-7; TRBD1 matches 11 bases. The CDR3 spans 14 residues. Losses at the gene ends were 5 bases for V and 2 bases for J; bases not matched to a gene: 2. The germline gives CDR1 MNHEY, CDR2 SVGAGI. CDR3 residues: CASSRGQGAYEQYF. The CDR3 region has the DNA TGTGCCAGCAGTAGGGGACAGGGGGCCTACGAGCAGTACTTC.

This clone has a single count. This chain uses TRBV6-5 with TRBJ2-7, with TRBD1 identical over 7 bases. The V segment lost 6 bases and the J segment 2 bases; nucleotides outside the gene matches: 7. This CDR3 comprises 14 residues. Per germline, CDR1 MNHEY and CDR2 SVGAGI. The CDR3 DNA reads TGTGCCAGCAGCTGGACAGGCGACGCCTACGAGCAGTACTTC. Amino acids: CASSWTGDAYEQYF.

The chain links TRBV27 to TRBJ2-1; perhaps TRBD2 as D (6 bases). The CDR3 has 17 amino acids. From germline, CDR1 is MNHEY and CDR2 SMNVEV (reference sequence). V was cut by 0 bases and J by 5 bases, with 17 bases left in between. The CDR3 loop reads CASSLSVHGGPDNEQFF. In DNA form, the CDR3 reads TGTGCCAGCAGTTTATCGGTACACGGAGGGCCCGACAATGAGCAGTTCTTC.

This chain's CDR3 is CASGRGGEQYF. The DNA for the CDR3 is TGTGCCAGCGGGCGGGGGGGCGAGCAGTACTTC. The V call is TRBV7-9, the J call TRBJ2-7, with 9 positions matching TRBD2. Germline V gives CDR1 SEHNR, CDR2 FQNEAQ (reference sequence). CDR3 length equals 11 residues. V lost 8 bases and J lost 6; bases outside the gene matches: 2.

The CDR3 bases are TGCAGCGTTGAGCGCGGGAGCCGACGGGAGCAGTACTTC. It specifies CSVERGSRREQYF. V is TRBV29-1 and J is TRBJ2-7; 7 bases are shared with TRBD2. The CDR3 loop spans 13 amino acids. The J segment lost 7 bases and the V segment lost 3 bases, leaving 9 bases of the junction unmatched. Germline V gene lookup returns CDR1 SQVTM and CDR2 ANQGSEA.

This chain joins TRBV28 and TRBJ1-1; possible D gene TRBD1, 5 bases. Trimming removed 6 bases at V and 4 bases at J, with 12 bases between. The CDR3 is 13 amino acids. The germline V gene encodes CDR1 MDHEN and CDR2 SYDVKM. In nucleotides, the CDR3 is TGTGCCAGCAGGAAGGGGCGAAGCACTGAAGCTTTCTTT. Its protein is CASRKGRSTEAFF.

J is TRBJ2-2 and V is TRBV18; TRBD2 aligns across 11 bases. The CDR3 is 15 residues long. V shed 3 bases and J 3 bases; nucleotides not matched to a gene: 0. Germline values: CDR1 KGHSH, CDR2 LQKENI. The CDR3 DNA reads TGTGCCAGCTCACCGGGACTAGCGGACACCGGGGAGCTGTTTTTT. Its translation: CASSPGLADTGELFF.